This paragraph reports one TCR beta chain. This sample was included in a study of blood T cell repertoires in COVID-19. In terms of age and location, participants ranged from about 18 to 95 years and lived in about 25 US areas. TCRdb's table, derived via immunoSEQ multiplex PCR, lists solely in-frame clones and lacks some. Counted here are roughly 240,000 clones, about 82% occurring once; the ten biggest clones make up 2% to 2.5%. This CDR3 spans 12 amino acids. Germline loops: CDR1 MDHEN, CDR2 SYDVKM. V lost 5 bases to trimming and J lost 7 bases; unmatched junction nucleotides: 5. What was sequenced was PBMCs or T cells enriched from blood (not recorded which). This chain connects TRBV28 to TRBJ2-7; 7 nucleotides align to TRBD1. The receptor comes from a woman aged 50 to 60 who had recovered from COVID-19. CDR3 loop: CASSVNRGEQYF. The CDR3 coding sequence is TGTGCCAGCAGTGTTAACAGGGGAGAGCAGTACTTC.